Below are 31 T cell receptor beta chains sequenced from a single sample in a study of blood T cell repertoires in COVID-19. Produced via immunoSEQ multiplex PCR; TCRdb's table is partial and in-frame only. The sample lists under 80,000 clones, roughly 90% occurring once. The sample taken for sequencing was peripheral blood. The source of these receptors is a man in his 70s with active or convalescent COVID-19.

V usage is TRBV5-4 and J usage is TRBJ2-1, with D possibly being TRBD2 (5 bases). This CDR3 has 16 residues. Trimming removed 0 bases from V and 0 bases from J, with 10 bases in between. The V gene's germline CDR1 is SGHNT and CDR2 YYREEE (reference sequence). The CDR3 sequence is CASSLGGGVSYNEQFF. CDR3 DNA sequence: TGTGCCAGCAGCTTGGGCGGAGGTGTCTCCTACAATGAGCAGTTCTTC.

The V gene is TRBV19, the J gene TRBJ2-6, with TRBD2 as a possible D gene (7 bases). This CDR3 is built from 15 residues. Trimming took 8 bases from V and 4 from J, leaving 15 bases between them. In germline, CDR1 is LNHDA, CDR2 SQIVND (reference sequence). CDR3 region: CASLRGGSGANVLTF. The CDR3, as DNA: TGTGCCAGTCTTCGCGGGGGCTCCGGGGCCAACGTCCTGACTTTC.

This CDR3 reads CASSQQFKSGRAVEQFF. Written as DNA, the CDR3 is TGCGCCAGCAGCCAACAATTCAAAAGCGGGAGGGCCGTTGAGCAGTTCTTC. The J gene is TRBJ2-1, the V gene TRBV4-1; 10 bases match TRBD2. The V gene's germline CDR1 is MGHRA and CDR2 YSYEKL. This CDR3 is 17 amino acids long. Trimming cost V 2 bases and J 9 bases; bases outside gene matches: 13.

This chain links TRBV7-9 with TRBJ1-1; 7 bases align to TRBD1. The V gene's germline CDR1 is SEHNR and CDR2 FQNEAQ (reference sequence). Trimming took 1 base from V and 1 from J; bases not matched to a gene: 0. The CDR3 totals 14 residues. CDR3 bases: TGTGCCAGCAGCTTAGGGACAGGGAACACTGAAGCTTTCTTT. This sequence encodes CASSLGTGNTEAFF.

The chain's CDR3 is CASKQGFNSYEQYF. The CDR3 DNA reads TGCGCCAGCAAACAGGGATTCAACTCCTACGAGCAGTACTTC. The chain recombines TRBV5-1 with TRBJ2-7; D might be TRBD1 (6 bases). The CDR3 loop spans 14 amino acids. CDR1 SGHRS and CDR2 YFSETQ come from the germline V gene. The V end lost 6 bases, the J end lost 0 bases, and 13 bases lay between the germline ends.

V and J are TRBV6-5 and TRBJ1-2; D is possibly TRBD1 (5 bases). The CDR3 spans 14 residues. Trimming pared 7 bases from V and 3 bases from J, leaving 15 bases between. The V gene's germline CDR1 is MNHEY and CDR2 SVGAGI. CDR3 sequence reads: CASIIQGNYYGYTF. Here the CDR3 DNA reads TGTGCCAGCATAATCCAGGGCAATTACTATGGCTACACCTTC.

The J gene is TRBJ2-5, the V gene TRBV6-1, with a possible D match to TRBD2 (5 bases). Per germline, CDR1 MNHNS and CDR2 SASEGT. The CDR3 is 15 residues long. The V end lost 3 bases, the J end lost 1 base, and 12 bases lay between the germline ends. CDR3 region: CASSDPDFPQETQYF. The CDR3, as DNA: TGTGCCAGCAGTGACCCGGACTTCCCCCAAGAGACCCAGTACTTC.

This chain connects TRBV24-1 to TRBJ2-3, with D possibly being TRBD2 (6 bases). The ends were cut back, 10 bases at V and 4 bases at J, with 14 bases in the middle. Looked up from germline, CDR1 is KGHDR and CDR2 is SFDVKD. The CDR3 length is 13 residues. The CDR3 spells CATRLAGSDTQYF. The CDR3 DNA reads TGTGCCACTCGTTTGGCGGGGTCAGATACGCAGTATTTT.

The rearrangement joins TRBV20-1 to TRBJ1-3; D might be TRBD1 (6 bases). The CDR3 is 14 amino acids. Per the germline V gene, CDR1 is DFQATT and CDR2 is SNEGSKA (reference sequence). V dropped 3 bases and J dropped 3 bases, with 12 bases sitting between them. CDR3 amino acids: CSASMGAYGNTIYF. The CDR3 bases are TGCAGTGCTAGTATGGGGGCTTATGGAAACACCATATATTTT.

V is TRBV19 and J is TRBJ1-5, with D unclear. Trimming took off 5 bases at V and 3 bases at J, with 14 bases between the two ends. The germline V gene encodes CDR1 LNHDA and CDR2 SQIVND (reference sequence). CDR3 size: 15 residues. The CDR3 DNA is TGTGCCAGTAGTCGAGTGGGCAGTAACAATCAGCCCCAGCATTTT. Its protein product is CASSRVGSNNQPQHF.

V gene TRBV11-1 combines with J gene TRBJ2-7; 7 nucleotides align to TRBD2. This CDR3 region has 16 residues. The germline V gene encodes CDR1 SGHAT and CDR2 FQDESV (reference sequence). After removal of 6 bases from V and 6 bases from J, the junction contained 17 bases not matched to a gene. DNA of the CDR3: TGTGCCAGCAGACGAGAAAGGGCGGGAGTGCTGGGCGAGCAGTACTTC. Its translation is CASRRERAGVLGEQYF.

The rearrangement joins TRBV9 to TRBJ1-5; D is undetermined. The V gene's germline CDR1 is SGDLS and CDR2 YYNGEE. With 0 bases removed from V and 2 bases from J, the gap between germline ends came to 9 bases. The CDR3 is made up of 15 amino acids. This chain's CDR3 is CASSVGSVGNQPQHF. CDR3 DNA sequence: TGTGCCAGCAGCGTAGGGTCAGTGGGCAATCAGCCCCAGCATTTT.

The chain links TRBV5-4 to TRBJ2-4; tentatively, D is TRBD2 (6 bases). This CDR3 is 16 amino acids long. V was shortened by 1 base and J by 1 base, with 12 bases between the two germline ends. Germline V gives CDR1 SGHNT, CDR2 YYREEE (reference sequence). DNA for the CDR3: TGTGCCAGCAGCTTGCACGGGGGTCTGGCCAAAAACATTCAGTACTTC. Encoded protein: CASSLHGGLAKNIQYF. Full variable domain (missing parts from reference TRBV5-4 and TRBJ2-4): ETGVTQSPTHLIKTRGQQVTLRCSSQSGHNTVSWYQQALGQGPQFIFQYYREEENGRGNFPPRFSGLQFPNYSSELNVNALELDDSALYLCASSLHGGLAKNIQYFGAGTRLSVL.

The CDR3 DNA follows: TGTGCCAGCAGTGCTACTCTTGGCCGCGAGGGCGGGAGGGTCTACGAGCAGTACTTC. Translating it yields CASSATLGREGGRVYEQYF. This chain uses TRBV27 with TRBJ2-7, with TRBD2 identical over 9 bases. Germline trimming cut 5 bases from V and 3 bases from J; bases unmatched to any gene: 20. CDR1 is MNHEY, CDR2 SMNVEV, per germline (reference sequence). This CDR3 is 19 amino acids long.

This rearrangement joins TRBV5-1 to TRBJ2-7; 13 bases match TRBD2. The CDR3 spans 16 residues. The junction had 7 bases not matched to a gene; V was cut back by 2 bases and J by 5 bases. The germline V gene encodes CDR1 SGHRS and CDR2 YFSETQ. The chain's CDR3 is CASSFTSGRARNEQYF. CDR3 coding DNA: TGCGCCAGCAGCTTTACTAGCGGGAGGGCCAGGAACGAGCAGTACTTC.

This clone was recorded a few times. The gene calls are TRBV5-5 and TRBJ2-7; TRBD1 might be the D (6 bases). CDR1 and CDR2 (germline): SGHKS, YYEKEE (reference sequence). The CDR3 has 13 residues. Trimming cost V 4 bases and J 4 bases, with 12 bases left between them. CDR3 region: CASSADRLYEQYF. In DNA, the CDR3 is TGTGCCAGCAGCGCGGACAGACTATACGAGCAGTACTTC.

This clone was found a few times. The CDR3 region is CASKNTEAFF. The CDR3 region has the DNA TGTGCCAGTAAGAACACTGAAGCTTTCTTT. This rearrangement joins TRBV2 to TRBJ1-1, with D uncertain. The CDR3 spans 10 residues. The V gene lost 9 bases and the J gene lost 1 base, with 3 bases spanning the gap. The germline gives CDR1 SNHLY, CDR2 FYNNEI.

The chain recombines TRBV5-4 with TRBJ1-5; 8 bases match TRBD1. V trimming: 4 bases; J trimming: 3 bases; junction bases outside the gene matches: 6. Germline V gene data show CDR1 as SGHNT and CDR2 as YYREEE (reference sequence). The CDR3 loop spans 15 amino acids. CDR3 nucleotides: TGTGCCAGCAGCCCTGGACAGGGAAACAATCAGCCCCAGCATTTT. It yields the protein CASSPGQGNNQPQHF. The variable domain in full, with the rest retrieved from reference TRBV5-4 and TRBJ1-5, is ETGVTQSPTHLIKTRGQQVTLRCSSQSGHNTVSWYQQALGQGPQFIFQYYREEENGRGNFPPRFSGLQFPNYSSELNVNALELDDSALYLCASSPGQGNNQPQHFGDGTRLSIL.

V and J are TRBV7-9 and TRBJ1-2; weak D call: TRBD1 (6 bases). Trimming removed 3 bases from V and 4 bases from J, with 18 bases in between. The CDR3 loop spans 16 amino acids. CDR1 and CDR2 from the germline V gene are SEHNR and FQNEAQ (reference sequence). CDR3 nucleotides: TGTGCCAGCAGCTTGGGGCACAGCGGGGGGCCCTATGGCTACACCTTC. This sequence encodes CASSLGHSGGPYGYTF.

The chain joins TRBV20-1 to TRBJ2-5, with D tentatively TRBD2 (5 bases). Germline CDR1 DFQATT, CDR2 SNEGSKA (reference sequence). The V and J ends lost 5 bases and 10 bases respectively, with 11 bases between them. CDR3 size: 10 residues. This chain's CDR3 is CSAGRGIQYF. The CDR3 DNA is TGCAGTGCTGGACGGGGTATCCAGTACTTC.

V and J are TRBV30 and TRBJ2-1, with D tentatively TRBD2 (5 bases). The germline V and J ends were trimmed by 5 bases and 6 bases, with 17 bases remaining between them. Germline V gives CDR1 GTSNPN, CDR2 SVGIG (reference sequence). The CDR3 is made up of 14 amino acids. The CDR3 protein is CAWAINSATNEQFF. CDR3 sequence (DNA): TGTGCCTGGGCAATTAATAGCGCCACCAATGAGCAGTTCTTC.

The chain is built from TRBV3-1 (or the pseudogene TRBV3-2) and TRBJ2-2, with TRBD2 as a possible D gene (6 bases). Trimming cost V 5 bases and J 7 bases, with 11 bases left between them. Germline loops: CDR1 LGHDT, CDR2 YNNKEL (reference sequence). The CDR3 consists of 13 residues. The CDR3 DNA follows: TGTGCCAGCAGCATACGGGAGATCGGGGAGCTGTTTTTT. The encoded protein is CASSIREIGELFF.

This chain joins TRBV5-4 and TRBJ2-1, with TRBD2 as a possible D gene (5 bases). This CDR3 is 16 amino acids long. Trimming pared 2 bases from V and 3 bases from J, leaving 15 bases between. Germline V gene data show CDR1 as SGHNT and CDR2 as YYREEE (reference sequence). The CDR3 nucleotides read TGTGCCAGCAGCTTAGCTGGGAGTGGCTTCTACAATGAGCAGTTCTTC. Translation gives CASSLAGSGFYNEQFF.

J is TRBJ2-7 and V is TRBV5-1; TRBD2 matches at 10 bases. The CDR3 sequence is 16 residues long. V lost 1 base, J lost 0 bases, and 4 bases stayed unmatched. Germline V lookup: CDR1 SGHRS, CDR2 YFSETQ. CDR3 amino acids: CASSLTSGVDSYEQYF. The CDR3 coding sequence is TGCGCCAGCAGCTTGACTAGCGGGGTAGACTCCTACGAGCAGTACTTC.

The rearrangement uses TRBV19 and TRBJ2-1; D is possibly TRBD1 (6 bases). Germline CDR1 is LNHDA and CDR2 is SQIVND (reference sequence). The CDR3 has 11 amino acids. The V end lost 9 bases, the J end lost 7 bases, and 10 bases lay between the germline ends. CDR3: CASTQGNEQFF. As DNA, the CDR3 is TGTGCCAGCACCCAGGGGAATGAGCAGTTCTTC.

The chain combines TRBV5-5 with TRBJ2-7; D call uncertain. CDR3 length: 16 residues. The germline V gene has CDR1 SGHKS and CDR2 YYEKEE (reference sequence). Trimming removed 5 bases from V and 6 bases from J, with 24 bases in between. For the CDR3, the DNA is TGTGCCAGCAGAATCCGATTCCAGGCCCCCCAAGGCGAGCAGTACTTC. It encodes CASRIRFQAPQGEQYF.

This clone was counted a single time. The chain uses TRBV18 and TRBJ2-3, with 9 bases matching TRBD1. The CDR3 totals 17 residues. V was clipped by 1 base and J by 0 bases; unmatched bases: 5. Germline V gives CDR1 KGHSH, CDR2 LQKENI. The CDR3 DNA follows: TGTGCCAGCTCACCACGACAGGGGGGGACAAGCACAGATACGCAGTATTTT. Its translation is CASSPRQGGTSTDTQYF.

The chain uses TRBV21-1 and TRBJ2-7; TRBD1 reflects the table's D call only, with no check against the DNA. TRBV21-1 is listed as a pseudogene. This CDR3 comprises 17 residues. The CDR3 is CASSPPESRDRAYEQYF. The CDR3 region has the DNA TGTGCCAGCAGCCCCCCGGAGAGCCGGGACAGGGCCTACGAGCAGTACTTC.

The chain joins TRBV28 to TRBJ2-1, with 9 bases lining up with TRBD2. The V and J ends lost 6 bases and 4 bases, in that order; junction bases with no gene match: 13. CDR3 size: 17 residues. In germline, CDR1 is MDHEN, CDR2 SYDVKM. The CDR3 DNA is TGTGCCAGCAGCCCCGGGATAGCGGGAGAGTTGTACAATGAGCAGTTCTTC. It specifies CASSPGIAGELYNEQFF. Full variable domain (remainder filled in from reference TRBV28 and TRBJ2-1): DVKVTQSSRYLVKRTGEKVFLECVQDMDHENMFWYRQDPGLGLRLIYFSYDVKMKEKGDIPEGYSVSREKKERFSLILESASTNQTSMYLCASSPGIAGELYNEQFFGPGTRLTVL.

V usage is TRBV29-1 and J usage is TRBJ1-1; D gene ambiguous. Per germline, CDR1 SQVTM and CDR2 ANQGSEA. Between the trimmed V and J ends, which lost 1 base and 2 bases, there was a span of 8 bases. CDR3 length equals 13 residues. The CDR3 bases are TGCAGCGTTGAAGTAACGGGTAACACTGAAGCTTTCTTT. Encoded protein: CSVEVTGNTEAFF.

The V and J genes are TRBV5-1 and TRBJ2-5; maybe TRBD1 (6 bases). The length of the CDR3 is 16 residues. The V end lost 3 bases, the J end lost 2 bases, and 17 bases lay between the germline ends. Germline V gene data show CDR1 as SGHRS and CDR2 as YFSETQ. CDR3 sequence: CASSWALGHRQETQYF. CDR3 nucleotides: TGCGCCAGCAGCTGGGCATTGGGACACAGGCAAGAGACCCAGTACTTC.